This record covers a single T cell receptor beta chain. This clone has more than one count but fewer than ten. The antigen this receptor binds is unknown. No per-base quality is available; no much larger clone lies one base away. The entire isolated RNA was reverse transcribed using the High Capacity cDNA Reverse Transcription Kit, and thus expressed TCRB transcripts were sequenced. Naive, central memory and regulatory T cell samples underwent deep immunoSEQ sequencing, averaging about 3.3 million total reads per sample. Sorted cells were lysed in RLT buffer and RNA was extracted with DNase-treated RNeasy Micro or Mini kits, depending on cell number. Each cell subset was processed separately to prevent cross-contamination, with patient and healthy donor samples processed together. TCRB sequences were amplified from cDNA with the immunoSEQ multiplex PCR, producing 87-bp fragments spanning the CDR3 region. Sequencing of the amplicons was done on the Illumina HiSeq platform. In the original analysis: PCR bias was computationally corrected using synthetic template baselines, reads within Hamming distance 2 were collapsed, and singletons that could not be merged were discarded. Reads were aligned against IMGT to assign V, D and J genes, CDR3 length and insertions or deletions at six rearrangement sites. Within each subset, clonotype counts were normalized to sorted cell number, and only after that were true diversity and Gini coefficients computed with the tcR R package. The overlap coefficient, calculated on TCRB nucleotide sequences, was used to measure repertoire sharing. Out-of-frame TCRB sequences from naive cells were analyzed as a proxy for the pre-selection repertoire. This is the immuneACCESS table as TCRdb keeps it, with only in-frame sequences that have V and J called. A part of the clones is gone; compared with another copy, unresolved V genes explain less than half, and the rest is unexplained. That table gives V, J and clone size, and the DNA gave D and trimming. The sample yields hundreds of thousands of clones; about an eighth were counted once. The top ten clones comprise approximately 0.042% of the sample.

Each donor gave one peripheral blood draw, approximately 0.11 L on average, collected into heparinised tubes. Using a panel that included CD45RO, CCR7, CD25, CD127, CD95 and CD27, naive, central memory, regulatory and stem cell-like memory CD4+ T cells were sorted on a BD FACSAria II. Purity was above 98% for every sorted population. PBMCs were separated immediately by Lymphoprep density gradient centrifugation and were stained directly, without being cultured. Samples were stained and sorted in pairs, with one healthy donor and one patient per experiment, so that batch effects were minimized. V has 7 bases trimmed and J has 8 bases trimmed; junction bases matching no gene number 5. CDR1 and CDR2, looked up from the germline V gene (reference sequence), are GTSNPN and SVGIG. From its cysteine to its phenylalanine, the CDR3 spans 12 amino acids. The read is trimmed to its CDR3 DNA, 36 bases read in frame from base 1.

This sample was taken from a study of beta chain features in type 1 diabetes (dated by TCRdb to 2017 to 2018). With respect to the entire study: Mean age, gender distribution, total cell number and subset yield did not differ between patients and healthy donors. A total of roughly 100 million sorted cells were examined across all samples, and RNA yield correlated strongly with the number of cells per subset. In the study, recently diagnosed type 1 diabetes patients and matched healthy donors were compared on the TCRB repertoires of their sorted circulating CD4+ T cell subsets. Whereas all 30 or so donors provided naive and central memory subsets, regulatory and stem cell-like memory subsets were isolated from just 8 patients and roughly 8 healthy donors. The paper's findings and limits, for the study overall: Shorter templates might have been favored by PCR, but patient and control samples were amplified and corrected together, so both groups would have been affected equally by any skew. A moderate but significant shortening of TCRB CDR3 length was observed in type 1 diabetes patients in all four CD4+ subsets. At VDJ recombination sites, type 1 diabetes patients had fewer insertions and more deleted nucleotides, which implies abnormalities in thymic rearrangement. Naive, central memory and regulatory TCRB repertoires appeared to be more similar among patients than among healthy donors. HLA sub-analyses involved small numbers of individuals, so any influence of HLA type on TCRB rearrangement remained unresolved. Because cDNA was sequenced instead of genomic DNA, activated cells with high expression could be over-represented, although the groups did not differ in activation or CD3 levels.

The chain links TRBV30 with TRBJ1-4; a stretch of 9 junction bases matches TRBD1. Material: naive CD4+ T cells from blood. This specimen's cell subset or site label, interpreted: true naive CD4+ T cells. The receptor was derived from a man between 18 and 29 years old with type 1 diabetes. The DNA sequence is TGTGCCTTACAGGGGGCGGGCGAAAAACTGTTTTTT. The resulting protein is CALQGAGEKLFF.